A selection of T cell receptor beta chains follows, all from one sample in a study of radiation and T cells in renal cell carcinoma. TCRdb keeps only in-frame clones here, not all; method: immunoSEQ multiplex PCR. The sample holds about 140,000 clones, approximately 87% seen once. Here the sequenced sample was blood, taken from a patient whose treatment included radiotherapy and nephrectomy. The origin of the receptors is a woman aged 45-65 years with renal cell carcinoma. CDR3s include the opening cysteine and the closing phenylalanine or tryptophan. Clone size is not always given. Where it is, it says once, few, many or a class for expanded clones.

V	size	J	CDR3
TRBV2	-	TRBJ2-7	CASTTWKEQYF
TRBV28	-	TRBJ1-1	CASSNRGASTEAFF
TRBV5-1	-	TRBJ1-4	CASSLAPSLNEKLFF
TRBV10-3	-	TRBJ2-7	CAISGDGVTGGSYEQYF
TRBV30	-	TRBJ2-2	CAWSAMDRGRTGELFF
TRBV4-3	-	TRBJ2-2	CASSQDVGNTGELFF
TRBV6-5	-	TRBJ2-7	CASSSLTFRLEQYF
TRBV9	-	TRBJ1-1	CASSGRGGSTEAFF
TRBV30	-	TRBJ2-5	CAWSPGVLETQYF
TRBV9	-	TRBJ2-3	CASSVEGQGWSTDTQYF
TRBV11-3	-	TRBJ2-1	CASSAGAGSGNIEQFF
TRBV9	-	TRBJ2-3	CASSANLADPSTDTQYF
TRBV5-4	-	TRBJ2-5	CASSPQKPQETQYF
TRBV19	-	TRBJ2-7	CASADGLGDEQYF
TRBV13	-	TRBJ1-4	CASSRTGVSEKLFF
TRBV10-1	-	TRBJ1-1	CASSPAGQHTEAFF
TRBV7-2	-	TRBJ1-5	CASSLVTGGSNQPQHF
TRBV7-2	few	TRBJ1-6	CASSPGTGGRSPLHF
TRBV9	-	TRBJ2-2	CASSATGTEVTGELFF
TRBV4-1	-	TRBJ2-4	CASSRGLAGLAKNIQYF
TRBV29-1	-	TRBJ2-5	CSVLGQQETQYF
TRBV4-3	few	TRBJ2-1	CASSQDTAGGIEQFF
TRBV27	-	TRBJ1-3	CASSLSYSSGNTIYF
TRBV5-1	-	TRBJ1-3	CASSSQVPGNTIYF
TRBV6-6	-	TRBJ2-5	CASSYSSGGDGETQYF
TRBV18	once	TRBJ2-7	CASSLQPGQVTDEQYF